This TCR beta chain was identified in a study of OX40 agonist ivuxolimab in advanced cancers. Study-level findings and limits: Blood T cells, both CD4+ and CD8+, expanded clonally by week 6 at 0.1 to 3.0 mg/kg. It was also the case that some nonresponders had low normalized T-cell clonal expansion.

Notes on this clone: The target antigen is unknown.

Prior autoimmune disease or systemic immunosuppression barred patients. CDR1 is MNHEY, CDR2 SVGAGI, per germline. The CDR3 runs to 14 residues. V trimming: 2 bases; J trimming: 4 bases; junction bases outside the gene matches: 1. Only in-frame clones appear in the TCRdb table, and some are missing; sequencing was by immunoSEQ multiplex PCR. This repertoire shows about 73,000 clones, roughly 90% found once; its top ten account for around 0.5%. The sequencing used CD4+ or CD8+ T cells sorted from blood, collected in a trial of the OX40 agonist ivuxolimab. The chain links TRBV6-5 to TRBJ1-2, with 10 bases matching TRBD1. This receptor was obtained from an adult with an advanced solid tumor such as melanoma, head and neck, liver or kidney cancer. The CDR3 loop reads CASSYRDRGYGYTF. In DNA form, the CDR3 reads TGTGCCAGCAGTTACCGGGACAGGGGCTATGGCTACACCTTC.